These 25 T cell receptor beta chains originate from one sample sequenced in a study of T cells expressing NK-cell markers. TCRdb reprocessed the 5' RACE reads; each CDR3 protein has one entry and no DNA is given. There are around 380,000 distinct CDR3 sequences in the sample, with about 11% held by the top ten. The sequencing input was blood T cells: a sorted CD56 or NKG2C T cell subset, CD4+ or CD8+ T cells, or bulk PBMC T cells (not recorded which). The receptors originated from a woman aged 50 to 60 in good health.

J is TRBJ2-1 and V is TRBV5-1. From germline, CDR1 is SGHRS and CDR2 YFSETQ. This CDR3 is built from 14 residues. The CDR3 is CASSNSDFYNEQFF.

The chain couples TRBV5-5 to TRBJ2-1; TCRdb designates TRBD2, a call that cannot be tested without DNA. The CDR3 loop spans 15 amino acids. Germline V gene data show CDR1 as SGHKS and CDR2 as YYEKEE (reference sequence). CDR3 amino acids: CASEAGVGSYNEQFF.

This chain joins TRBV5-6 and TRBJ2-1; TCRdb returns TRBD2, unconfirmable since there is no DNA. CDR3 length: 14 residues. From germline, CDR1 is SGHDT and CDR2 YYEEEE. CDR3: CASSDRDLPNEQFF.

J is TRBJ2-2 and V is TRBV11-3. The CDR3 has 15 amino acids. CDR1 is SGHNT, CDR2 YENEEA, per germline. CDR3 sequence reads: CASSLATTNTGELFF.

This chain joins TRBV30 and TRBJ2-5; the D call of TRBD1 rests on TCRdb alone, since no DNA is present to check it. This CDR3 comprises 14 residues. CDR1 is GTSNPN and CDR2 is SVGIG in the germline V gene (reference sequence). CDR3 sequence: CAWGRQGIQETQYF.

V is TRBV12-3 or TRBV12-4 and J is TRBJ2-7; TCRdb designates TRBD2, a call that cannot be tested without DNA. The CDR3 has 11 residues. The CDR3 loop reads CASSSGTFLYF.

The V and J genes are TRBV27 and TRBJ2-3; TCRdb's assignment of TRBD2 cannot be checked, as there is no DNA. The CDR3 length is 16 residues. Germline lookup yields CDR1 MNHEY and CDR2 SMNVEV (reference sequence). The CDR3 sequence is CASSLLGGGPTDTQYF.

The chain has TRBV25-1 and TRBJ2-1. The CDR3 spans 13 residues. Germline CDR1 is MGHDK and CDR2 is SYGVNS. The CDR3 here is CASSFLWVGEQFF.

CDR3 in amino acids: CSARGQGNEQFF. The rearrangement uses TRBV29-1 and TRBJ2-1; TCRdb selects TRBD1, and the lack of DNA leaves this call unchecked. Germline lookup yields CDR1 SQVTM and CDR2 ANQGSEA. The CDR3 contains 12 residues.

This chain links TRBV12-3 or TRBV12-4 with TRBJ2-6; as DNA is missing, the TRBD1 call by TCRdb cannot be tested. This CDR3 comprises 13 residues. The CDR3: CASRLPGPAILTF.

The J gene is TRBJ2-2, the V gene TRBV12-3 or TRBV12-4; as DNA is missing, the TRBD1 call by TCRdb cannot be tested. This CDR3 has 17 amino acids. This CDR3 is CASSLSARGKDTGELFF.

The chain links TRBV24-1 to TRBJ2-1; TCRdb designates TRBD1, a call that cannot be tested without DNA. CDR1 is KGHDR and CDR2 is SFDVKD in the germline V gene. CDR3 size: 12 residues. CDR3 in amino acids: CATSDPGTEQFF.

The V call is TRBV7-6, the J call TRBJ2-1; TCRdb reports TRBD2, a call that lacks DNA to check it against. This CDR3 region has 14 residues. From germline, CDR1 is SGHVS and CDR2 FNYEAQ. The CDR3 loop is CASSLEGEVDEQFF.

V gene TRBV24-1 combines with J gene TRBJ2-1; TCRdb outputs TRBD2, but without DNA this stays unchecked. Germline V lookup: CDR1 KGHDR, CDR2 SFDVKD. CDR3 length: 12 residues. Here the CDR3 reads CATSDSSGEQFF.

The CDR3 region is CASSPTSTSGWEQFF. The chain uses TRBV6-6 and TRBJ2-1; as DNA is missing, the TRBD2 call by TCRdb cannot be tested. The CDR3 totals 15 residues. CDR1 MNHNY and CDR2 SVGAGI come from the germline V gene (reference sequence).

The chain combines TRBV12-5 with TRBJ2-2; TCRdb picks TRBD2, but there is no DNA to check that call. The germline V gene encodes CDR1 LGHNT and CDR2 FRNRAP. The CDR3 loop spans 17 amino acids. The CDR3 is CASGSLPRALNTGELFF.

The V and J genes are TRBV9 and TRBJ2-2. The CDR3 has 15 amino acids. The germline V gene encodes CDR1 SGDLS and CDR2 YYNGEE. The CDR3 protein is CASSVEGQYTGELFF. Together with reference TRBV9 and TRBJ2-2, the CDR3 gives the full variable domain: DSGVTQTPKHLITATGQRVTLRCSPRSGDLSVYWYQQSLDQGLQFLIQYYNGEERAKGNILERFSAQQFPDLHSELNLSSLELGDSALYFCASSVEGQYTGELFFGEGSRLTVL.

The genes are TRBV18 and TRBJ2-1. Germline loops: CDR1 KGHSH, CDR2 LQKENI. The CDR3 runs to 11 residues. CDR3 sequence: CASSRYNEQFF.

This chain links TRBV24-1 with TRBJ2-5. CDR3 length: 13 residues. Germline V gene lookup returns CDR1 KGHDR and CDR2 SFDVKD. The CDR3 region is CATSDGKQETQYF.

This chain uses TRBV6-1 with TRBJ1-1; TCRdb lists TRBD1, though no DNA is available to test this call. The length of the CDR3 is 19 residues. Germline CDR1 and CDR2: MNHNS and SASEGT. CDR3 protein: CASSVSRDRFLGLNTEAFF.

CDR3 in amino acids: CASSGRDAETYNEQFF. This chain uses TRBV6-1 with TRBJ2-1; TCRdb's D gene call, TRBD1, goes unchecked for lack of DNA. The CDR3 spans 16 residues. Germline V lookup: CDR1 MNHNS, CDR2 SASEGT.

V is TRBV10-3 and J is TRBJ1-2; TCRdb proposes TRBD1, but this gene call is untestable without DNA. Germline V lookup: CDR1 ENHRY, CDR2 SYGVKD. CDR3 length equals 14 residues. This chain's CDR3 is CAISVGQSNYGYTF.

The rearrangement links TRBV6-5 to TRBJ2-1; TCRdb outputs TRBD1, but without DNA this stays unchecked. Germline V gene sequence: CDR1 MNHEY, CDR2 SVGAGI. CDR3 length equals 13 residues. The CDR3 sequence is CASSSQGAGRQFF.

This chain links TRBV3-1 with TRBJ2-5; as DNA is missing, the TRBD2 call by TCRdb cannot be tested. The CDR3 is 14 residues long. Germline loops: CDR1 LGHDT, CDR2 YNNKEL (reference sequence). CDR3: CASSSRTGPHTQYF.

This chain joins TRBV20-1 and TRBJ1-6; the TCRdb D gene call, TRBD1, has no DNA to confirm it. The germline V gene encodes CDR1 DFQATT and CDR2 SNEGSKA (reference sequence). The CDR3 length is 14 residues. This CDR3 is CSASRGQGNSPLHF.